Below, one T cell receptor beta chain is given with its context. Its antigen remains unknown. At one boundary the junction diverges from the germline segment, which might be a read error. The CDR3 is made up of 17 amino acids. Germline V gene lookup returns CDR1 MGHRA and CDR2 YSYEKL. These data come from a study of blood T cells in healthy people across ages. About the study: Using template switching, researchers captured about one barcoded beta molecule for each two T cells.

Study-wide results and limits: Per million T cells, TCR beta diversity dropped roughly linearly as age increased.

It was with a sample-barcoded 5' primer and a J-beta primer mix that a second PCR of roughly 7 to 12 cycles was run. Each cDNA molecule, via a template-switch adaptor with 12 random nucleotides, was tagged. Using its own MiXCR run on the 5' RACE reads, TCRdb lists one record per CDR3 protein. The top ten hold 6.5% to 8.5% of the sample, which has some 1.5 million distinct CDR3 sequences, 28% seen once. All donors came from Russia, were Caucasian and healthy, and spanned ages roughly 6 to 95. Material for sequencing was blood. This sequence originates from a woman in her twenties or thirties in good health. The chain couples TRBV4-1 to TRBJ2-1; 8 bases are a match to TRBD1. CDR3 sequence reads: CACSQGRTGKKYNEQFF. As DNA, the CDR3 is TGCGCCTGCAGCCAAGGTCGGACAGGGAAAAAGTACAATGAGCAGTTCTTC.